This TCR beta chain appears in the sequencing data of a study of blood T cells in healthy people across ages. This clonotype was seen a few times. Its antigen is unidentified. V lost 0 bases and J 3 bases, leaving 6 bases between the germline ends. From germline, CDR1 is SGHKS and CDR2 YYEKEE (reference sequence). CDR3 size: 13 residues. The authors ran a second PCR of about 7 to 12 cycles using a sample-barcoded 5' primer and a J-beta primer mix. Carrying 12 random nucleotides, a template-switch adaptor labeled each individual cDNA molecule. TCRdb redid the calling of the 5' RACE reads with MiXCR, one entry per CDR3 protein. Among 850,000 to 1,000,000 distinct CDR3 sequences, around 54% were seen once, and the ten largest hold roughly 23%. Study outcomes and limitations: Reliance upon unsorted PBMCs precluded definitive naive versus antigen-experienced comparison.

Specimen: blood. The sequence was collected from an older woman in good health. The chain recombines TRBV5-5 with TRBJ1-2; D not resolved. The CDR3 loop reads CASSLVPDYGYTF. DNA of the CDR3: TGTGCCAGCAGCTTGGTACCGGACTATGGCTACACCTTC.